A selection of T cell receptor beta chains follows, all from one sample in a study of blood T cell repertoires in COVID-19. Sequencing used immunoSEQ multiplex PCR; TCRdb keeps in-frame clones, though not all of them. The sample consists of under 100,000 clones, 70% to 90% of them appearing once. Sequencing was done on a sample of peripheral blood. The source of these receptors is a man aged 35 to 55 with acute or convalescent COVID-19. Both conserved end residues are part of each CDR3. Fields, in order: D gene, V gene, J gene, clone size, CDR3 protein, CDR3 DNA. The D gene is left open where the match is weak. Part of the rows lack a size; the others show once, few, many or a class for expanded clones.

-,TRBV6-6,TRBJ1-1,-,CVTIGAPTEAFF,TGTGTCACGATAGGGGCCCCCACTGAAGCTTTCTTT
TRBD2,TRBV20-1,TRBJ2-7,-,CSASGTSGEQYF,TGCAGTGCTAGTGGGACTAGCGGCGAGCAGTACTTC
-,TRBV4-3,TRBJ1-4,-,CASSQEGPGLGEKLFF,TGCGCCAGCAGCCAAGAAGGGCCAGGGCTCGGTGAAAAACTGTTTTTT
-,TRBV25-1,TRBJ2-1,-,CASRSPSYNEQFF,TGTGCCAGCAGATCCCCTAGTTACAATGAGCAGTTCTTC
TRBD1,TRBV14,TRBJ1-1,-,CASSGQAMNTEAFF,TGTGCCAGCAGCGGACAGGCTATGAACACTGAAGCTTTCTTT
-,TRBV6-1,TRBJ1-1,few,CASSESGSRLAEAFF,TGTGCCAGCAGTGAAAGTGGCTCCAGGCTCGCTGAAGCTTTCTTT
-,TRBV12-3/TRBV12-4,TRBJ2-7,-,CASSLIQGSEQYF,TGTGCCAGCAGTTTAATACAGGGAAGCGAGCAGTACTTC
-,TRBV5-1,TRBJ1-2,-,CASSLRVGPANYGYTF,TGCGCCAGCAGCTTGCGGGTGGGGCCCGCTAACTATGGCTACACCTTC
-,TRBV21-1,TRBJ1-3,-,CASPKLPDSYLSGNTIYF,TGTGCCAGCCCCAAGCTCCCCGACAGCTATCTCTCTGGAAACACCATATATTTT
-,TRBV19,TRBJ1-1,-,CASSTVLNTEAFF,TGTGCCAGTAGTACAGTGCTTAACACTGAAGCTTTCTTT
-,TRBV5-6,TRBJ1-3,-,CASSLKGYRLGNTIYF,TGTGCCAGCAGCTTGAAGGGGTACCGTCTTGGAAACACCATATATTTT
TRBD2,TRBV29-1,TRBJ2-1,-,CSADPSGRREQFF,TGCAGCGCGGACCCTAGCGGGAGACGGGAGCAGTTCTTC
-,TRBV21-1,TRBJ1-1,-,CASSQGADLNTEAFF,TGTGCCAGCAGCCAAGGAGCCGACTTGAACACTGAAGCTTTCTTT
TRBD1,TRBV5-6,TRBJ1-2,-,CASSSVTGSNGYTF,TGTGCCAGCAGCTCTGTGACAGGGAGCAATGGCTACACCTTC
-,TRBV19,TRBJ1-1,-,CASSMNRGGKGTNTEAFF,TGTGCCAGTAGTATGAACCGCGGGGGGAAGGGAACGAACACTGAAGCTTTCTTT
TRBD2,TRBV6-1,TRBJ2-7,-,CASSEEGGSSYEQYF,TGTGCCAGCAGTGAAGAGGGAGGGAGTTCCTACGAGCAGTACTTC
-,TRBV9,TRBJ2-1,-,CASSPGNYNEQFF,TGTGCCAGCAGCCCGGGGAACTACAATGAGCAGTTCTTC
-,TRBV6-2/TRBV6-3,TRBJ1-2,-,CASSYSSVNYGYTF,TGTGCCAGCAGTTACTCCTCAGTTAACTATGGCTACACCTTC
-,TRBV30,TRBJ1-4,few,CAWSVKLPNEKLFF,TGTGCCTGGAGTGTTAAACTCCCTAATGAAAAACTGTTTTTT
-,TRBV7-9,TRBJ1-2,once,CASNLREEGYTF,TGTGCCAGCAACCTAAGGGAGGAGGGCTACACCTTC
TRBD1,TRBV5-1,TRBJ2-1,-,CASSLDRGVVDEQFF,TGCGCCAGCAGCTTAGACAGGGGGGTAGTCGATGAGCAGTTCTTC
TRBD2,TRBV2,TRBJ2-1,-,CASSEPSGRNEQFF,TGTGCCAGCAGTGAACCTAGCGGGAGGAATGAGCAGTTCTTC
TRBD1,TRBV18,TRBJ1-1,-,CASSQETGENTEAFF,TGTGCCAGCTCACAAGAAACAGGGGAGAACACTGAAGCTTTCTTT
TRBD2,TRBV6-1,TRBJ2-1,-,CASSGVAGDYYNEQFF,TGTGCCAGCAGTGGAGTAGCGGGAGACTACTACAATGAGCAGTTCTTC
-,TRBV27,TRBJ2-1,-,CASSLSSGIYNEQFF,TGTGCCAGCAGTTTGAGTAGCGGAATCTACAATGAGCAGTTCTTC
TRBD1,TRBV5-8,TRBJ1-1,-,CASSLETGGPNTEAFF,TGTGCCAGCAGCTTGGAGACAGGGGGGCCGAACACTGAAGCTTTCTTT
TRBD1,TRBV6-5,TRBJ1-2,-,CASRRDRGQNYGYTF,TGTGCCAGCAGAAGAGACAGGGGGCAGAACTATGGCTACACCTTC
TRBD1,TRBV5-8,TRBJ2-7,-,CASTPDRAGEQYF,TGTGCCAGCACCCCGGACAGGGCCGGGGAGCAGTACTTC
TRBD1,TRBV12-3/TRBV12-4,TRBJ1-2,-,CASSGTGEGGYTF,TGTGCCAGCAGCGGGACAGGGGAAGGTGGCTACACCTTC
-,TRBV5-8,TRBJ2-1,-,CASNLAIHHNEQFF,TGTGCCAGCAACTTAGCGATCCACCACAATGAGCAGTTCTTC
TRBD1,TRBV11-3,TRBJ1-1,-,CASSHRGNTEAFF,TGTGCCAGCAGTCACAGGGGGAACACTGAAGCTTTCTTT
-,TRBV7-9,TRBJ1-3,-,CASSGTEFVGNTIYF,TGTGCCAGCAGCGGTACAGAATTTGTTGGAAACACCATATATTTT
TRBD1,TRBV10-3,TRBJ1-2,-,CAISGQGDYGYTF,TGTGCCATCAGCGGACAGGGGGACTATGGCTACACCTTC
-,TRBV29-1,TRBJ2-7,-,CSARTDTSSYEQYF,TGCAGCGCTCGGACAGACACCAGCTCCTACGAGCAGTACTTC
-,TRBV4-1,TRBJ2-3,-,CASSQVGELADTQYF,TGCGCCAGCAGCCAAGTCGGGGAATTAGCAGATACGCAGTATTTT
-,TRBV7-9,TRBJ2-1,-,CASSLGLGGGVSSGEQFF,TGTGCCAGCAGCTTAGGGTTGGGCGGGGGCGTATCCTCCGGTGAGCAGTTCTTC
-,TRBV5-4,TRBJ1-6,-,CASSLVADNSPLHF,TGTGCCAGCAGCTTGGTCGCAGATAATTCACCCCTCCACTTT
TRBD2,TRBV13,TRBJ2-5,-,CASSLAGGAGSGETQYF,TGTGCCAGCAGCTTAGCCGGGGGGGCAGGTTCAGGAGAGACCCAGTACTTC
TRBD1,TRBV5-5,TRBJ2-7,-,CASSLGGTGTSPYEQYF,TGTGCCAGCAGCTTGGGCGGGACAGGGACTTCCCCCTACGAGCAGTACTTC
-,TRBV6-6,TRBJ2-7,-,CASSYPLGGTSYEQYF,TGTGCCAGCAGTTACCCCCTCGGCGGGACCTCCTACGAGCAGTACTTC
-,TRBV21-1,TRBJ1-5,-,CASSPLVGQKNQPQHF,TGTGCCAGCAGCCCCCTCGTGGGGCAGAAGAATCAGCCCCAGCATTTT
-,TRBV6-2/TRBV6-3,TRBJ1-2,-,CASSYDLDRTNYGYTF,TGTGCCAGCAGTTACGACCTTGACAGGACCAACTATGGCTACACCTTC
-,TRBV21-1,TRBJ2-7,few,CASSKDSKPTNEQYF,TGTGCCAGCAGCAAGGACAGTAAGCCCACGAACGAGCAGTACTTC
-,TRBV6-1,TRBJ1-2,-,CASSEEGPRYGYTF,TGTGCCAGCAGTGAAGAGGGGCCTCGATATGGCTACACCTTC
-,TRBV3-1/TRBV3-2,TRBJ2-1,-,CASSQVFPGRGVIMCSYNEQFF,TGTGCCAGCAGCCAAGTCTTTCCCGGCAGGGGAGTCATCATGTGTTCCTACAATGAGCAGTTCTTC
TRBD1,TRBV7-9,TRBJ2-1,-,CASSLEIDRAANEQFF,TGTGCCAGCAGCTTAGAGATAGACAGGGCGGCCAATGAGCAGTTCTTC
-,TRBV12-5,TRBJ2-5,-,CASGQTKPGGGETQYF,TGTGCTAGTGGCCAAACAAAACCGGGGGGCGGTGAGACCCAGTACTTC
TRBD2,TRBV9,TRBJ2-1,-,CASSVAMEAGGLTHNEQFF,TGTGCCAGCAGCGTAGCCATGGAAGCGGGGGGCCTTACCCACAATGAGCAGTTCTTC
TRBD2,TRBV27,TRBJ2-7,-,CASSLLTSGRDEQYF,TGTGCCAGCAGTTTACTTACTAGCGGGAGAGACGAGCAGTACTTC
-,TRBV30,TRBJ1-2,-,CARYGTSYGYTF,TGTGCCCGCTACGGGACTTCCTATGGCTACACCTTC
-,TRBV30,TRBJ1-1,-,CAWSRAVNAEAFF,TGTGCCTGGAGTCGCGCGGTGAACGCTGAAGCTTTCTTT
-,TRBV4-2,TRBJ1-6,-,CASRLLSGTYNSPLHF,TGTGCCAGTCGTCTCCTGTCAGGCACCTATAATTCACCCCTCCACTTT
-,TRBV5-8,TRBJ1-1,-,CASSLSLVAFF,TGTGCCAGCAGCTTGTCTCTTGTAGCTTTCTTT
TRBD2,TRBV3-1/TRBV3-2,TRBJ2-1,-,CASSQERLARDEQFF,TGTGCCAGCAGCCAAGAGAGACTAGCTAGGGATGAGCAGTTCTTC
TRBD2,TRBV10-3,TRBJ2-1,once,CAIRKSGGDNEQFF,TGTGCCATCAGAAAAAGCGGGGGTGACAATGAGCAGTTCTTC